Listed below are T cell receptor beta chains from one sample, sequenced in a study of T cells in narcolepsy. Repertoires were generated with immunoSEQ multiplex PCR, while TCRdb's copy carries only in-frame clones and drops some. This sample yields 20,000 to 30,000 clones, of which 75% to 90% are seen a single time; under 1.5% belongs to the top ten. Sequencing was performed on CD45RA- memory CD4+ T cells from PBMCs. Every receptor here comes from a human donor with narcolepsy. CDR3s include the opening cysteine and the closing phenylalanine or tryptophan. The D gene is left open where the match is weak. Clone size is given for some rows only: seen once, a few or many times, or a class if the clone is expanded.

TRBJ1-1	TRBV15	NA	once	CATSRDRGLNTEAFF
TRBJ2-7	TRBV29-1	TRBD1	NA	CSVRTGGPYEQYF
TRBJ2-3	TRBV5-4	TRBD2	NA	CASSLALAGALDTQYF
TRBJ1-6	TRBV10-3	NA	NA	CAIARRDLDSPLHF
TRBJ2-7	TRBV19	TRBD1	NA	CASSIRGSPRTGAYEQYF
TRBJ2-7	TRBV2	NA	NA	CASRGDSAYEQYF
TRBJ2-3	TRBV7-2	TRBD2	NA	CASSLRSFGGRALVDTQYF
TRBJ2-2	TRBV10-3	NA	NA	CAIRAGYGELFF
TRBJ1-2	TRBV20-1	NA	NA	CSGGDRYGYTF
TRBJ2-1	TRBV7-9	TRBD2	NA	CASRTSGSSDEQFF
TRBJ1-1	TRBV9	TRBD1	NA	CASSPTTGKGLHAFF
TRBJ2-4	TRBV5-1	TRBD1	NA	CASSSGTGLLENIQYF
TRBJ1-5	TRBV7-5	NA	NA	CVRSFPRGHSNQPQHF
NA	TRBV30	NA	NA	CAWSVLRGPSYEQYF
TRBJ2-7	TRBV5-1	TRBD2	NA	CASSSGGTSGKGAYEQYF
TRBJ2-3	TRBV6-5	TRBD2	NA	CASSYSSGRATDTQYF
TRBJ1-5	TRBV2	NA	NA	CASSRQTHSNQPQHF
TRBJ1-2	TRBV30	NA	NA	CAWSIGWGDDGYTF
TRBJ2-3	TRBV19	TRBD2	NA	CASSIRSGNADTQYF
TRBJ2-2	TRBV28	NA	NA	CASRNRDHTGELFF
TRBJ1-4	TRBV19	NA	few	CASTSGATNEKLFF
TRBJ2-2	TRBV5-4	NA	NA	CASSLSPGLETGELFF
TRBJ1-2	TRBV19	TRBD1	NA	CASSIQGVNYGYTF
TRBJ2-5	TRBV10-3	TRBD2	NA	CAISDLTSGQETQYF
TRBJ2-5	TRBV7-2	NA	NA	CASSPVGGPVETQYF
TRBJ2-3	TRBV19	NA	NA	CASSSRLLGGLGTDTQYF
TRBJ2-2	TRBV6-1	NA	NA	CASKQILSGNGELFF
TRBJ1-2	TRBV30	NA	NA	CAWNPSKNYGYTF
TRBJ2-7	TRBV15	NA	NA	CATSRDYPGHEQYF
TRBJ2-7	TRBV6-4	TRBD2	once	CASSRTSGPSSEQYF
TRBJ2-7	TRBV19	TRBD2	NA	CASSSTSDTYEQYF
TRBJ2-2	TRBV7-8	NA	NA	CASSRKRTNTGELFF
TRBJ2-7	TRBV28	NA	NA	CASSFPRTPPYEQYF
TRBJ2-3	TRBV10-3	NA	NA	CAISDASPDTQYF
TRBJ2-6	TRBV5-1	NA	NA	CASRFGQSTSGANVLTF
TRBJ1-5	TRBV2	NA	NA	CASEGETVVSNQPQHF
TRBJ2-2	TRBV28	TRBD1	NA	CASSVRQGLTGELFF
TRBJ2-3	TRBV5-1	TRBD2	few	CASSQDPGTSGTLPRPVTQYF
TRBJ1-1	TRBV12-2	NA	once	CASRLEIRDLKTTEAFF
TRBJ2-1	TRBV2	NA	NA	CATALGSLMEQFF
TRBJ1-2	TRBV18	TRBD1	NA	CASSPQSDRESGYTF
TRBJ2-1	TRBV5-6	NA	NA	CASSFSLTTYNEQFF
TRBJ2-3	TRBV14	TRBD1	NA	CASSQFPGQERTDTQYF
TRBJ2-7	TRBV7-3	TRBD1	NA	CASSRTGGDEQYF
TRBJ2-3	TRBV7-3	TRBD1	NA	CASSAQGADTQYF
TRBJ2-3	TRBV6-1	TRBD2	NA	CSTSGRLSTQYF
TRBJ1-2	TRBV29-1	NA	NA	CSVRTGFYGYTF
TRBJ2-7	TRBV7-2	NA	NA	CASSLPETYEQYF